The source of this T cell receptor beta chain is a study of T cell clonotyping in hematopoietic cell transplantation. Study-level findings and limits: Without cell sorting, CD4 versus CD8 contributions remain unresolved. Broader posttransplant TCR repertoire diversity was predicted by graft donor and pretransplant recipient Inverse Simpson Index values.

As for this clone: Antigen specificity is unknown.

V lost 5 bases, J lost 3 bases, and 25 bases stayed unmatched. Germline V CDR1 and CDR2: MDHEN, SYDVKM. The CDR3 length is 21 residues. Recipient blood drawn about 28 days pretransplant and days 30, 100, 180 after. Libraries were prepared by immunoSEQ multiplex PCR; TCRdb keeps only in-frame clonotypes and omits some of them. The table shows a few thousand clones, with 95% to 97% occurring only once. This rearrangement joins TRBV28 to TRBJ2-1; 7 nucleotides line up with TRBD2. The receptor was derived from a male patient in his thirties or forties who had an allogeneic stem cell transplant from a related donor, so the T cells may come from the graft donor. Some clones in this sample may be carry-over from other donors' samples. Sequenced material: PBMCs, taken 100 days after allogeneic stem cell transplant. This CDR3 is CASSRLDFKVGGPLVYNEQFF. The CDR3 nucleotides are TGTGCCAGCAGTCGTTTAGATTTTAAGGTGGGAGGGCCGTTAGTCTACAATGAGCAGTTCTTC. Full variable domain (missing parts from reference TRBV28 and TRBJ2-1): DVKVTQSSRYLVKRTGEKVFLECVQDMDHENMFWYRQDPGLGLRLIYFSYDVKMKEKGDIPEGYSVSREKKERFSLILESASTNQTSMYLCASSRLDFKVGGPLVYNEQFFGPGTRLTVL.